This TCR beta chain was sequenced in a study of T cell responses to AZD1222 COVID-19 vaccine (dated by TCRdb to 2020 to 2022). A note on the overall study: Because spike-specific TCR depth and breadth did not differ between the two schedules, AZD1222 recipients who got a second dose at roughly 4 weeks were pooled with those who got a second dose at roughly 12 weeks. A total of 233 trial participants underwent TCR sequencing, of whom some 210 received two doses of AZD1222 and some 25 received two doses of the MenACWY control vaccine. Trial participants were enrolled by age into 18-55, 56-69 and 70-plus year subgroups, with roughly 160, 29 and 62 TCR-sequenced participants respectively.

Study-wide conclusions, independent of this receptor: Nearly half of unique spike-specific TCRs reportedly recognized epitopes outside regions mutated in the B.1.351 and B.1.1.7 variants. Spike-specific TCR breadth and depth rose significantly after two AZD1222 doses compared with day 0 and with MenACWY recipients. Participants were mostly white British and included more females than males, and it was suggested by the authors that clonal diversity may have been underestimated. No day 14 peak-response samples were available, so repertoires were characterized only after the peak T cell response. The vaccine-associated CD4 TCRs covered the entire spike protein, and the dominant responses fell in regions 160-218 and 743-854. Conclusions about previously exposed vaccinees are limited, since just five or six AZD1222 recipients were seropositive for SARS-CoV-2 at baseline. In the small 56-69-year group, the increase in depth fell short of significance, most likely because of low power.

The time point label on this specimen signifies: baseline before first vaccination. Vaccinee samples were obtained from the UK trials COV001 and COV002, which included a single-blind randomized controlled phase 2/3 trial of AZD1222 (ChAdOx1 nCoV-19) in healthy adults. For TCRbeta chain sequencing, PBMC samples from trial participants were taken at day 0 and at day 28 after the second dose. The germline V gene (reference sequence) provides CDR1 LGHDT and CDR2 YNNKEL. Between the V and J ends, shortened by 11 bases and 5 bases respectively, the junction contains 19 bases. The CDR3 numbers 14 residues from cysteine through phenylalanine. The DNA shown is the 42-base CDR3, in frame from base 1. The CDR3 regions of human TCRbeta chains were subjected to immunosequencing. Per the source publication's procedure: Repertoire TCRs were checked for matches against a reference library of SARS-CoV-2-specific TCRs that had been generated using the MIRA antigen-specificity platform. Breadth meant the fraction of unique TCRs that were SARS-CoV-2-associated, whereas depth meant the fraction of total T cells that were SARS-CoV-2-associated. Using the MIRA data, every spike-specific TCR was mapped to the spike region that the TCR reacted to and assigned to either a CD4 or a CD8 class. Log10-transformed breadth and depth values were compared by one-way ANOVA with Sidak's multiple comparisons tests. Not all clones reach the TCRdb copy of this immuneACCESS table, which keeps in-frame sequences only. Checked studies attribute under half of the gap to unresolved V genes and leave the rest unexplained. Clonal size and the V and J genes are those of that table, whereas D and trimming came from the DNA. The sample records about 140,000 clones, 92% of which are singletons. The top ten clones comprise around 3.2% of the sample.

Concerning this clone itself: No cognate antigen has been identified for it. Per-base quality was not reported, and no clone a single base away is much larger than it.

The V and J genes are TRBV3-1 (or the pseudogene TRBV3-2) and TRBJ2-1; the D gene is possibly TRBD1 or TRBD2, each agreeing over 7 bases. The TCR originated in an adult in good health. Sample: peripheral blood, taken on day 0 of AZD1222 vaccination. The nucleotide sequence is TGTGCCTCTGACCGGGGGGACAGCGACAATGAGCAGTTCTTC. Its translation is CASDRGDSDNEQFF.